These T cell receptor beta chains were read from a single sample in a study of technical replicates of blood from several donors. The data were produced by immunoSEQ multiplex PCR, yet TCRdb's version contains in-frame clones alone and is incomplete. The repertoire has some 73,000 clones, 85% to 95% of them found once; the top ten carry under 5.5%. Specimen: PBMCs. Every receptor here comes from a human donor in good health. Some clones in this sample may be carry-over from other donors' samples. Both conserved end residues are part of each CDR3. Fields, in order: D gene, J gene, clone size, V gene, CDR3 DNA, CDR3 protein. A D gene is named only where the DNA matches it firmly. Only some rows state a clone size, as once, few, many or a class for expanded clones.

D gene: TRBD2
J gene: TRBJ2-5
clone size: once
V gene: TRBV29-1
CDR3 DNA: TGCAGCGCCTTACTAGCGGGAGTTTTGTTTGGAGAGACCCAGTACTTC
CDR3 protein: CSALLAGVLFGETQYF

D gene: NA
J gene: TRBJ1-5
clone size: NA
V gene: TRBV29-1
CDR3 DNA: TGCAGCGTTGAAAGAGGCCCCGGGCAGCCCCAGCATTTT
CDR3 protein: CSVERGPGQPQHF

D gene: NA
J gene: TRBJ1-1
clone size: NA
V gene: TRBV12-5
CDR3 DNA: TGTGCTAGTGGGTCACAGGGAATCACTGAAGCTTTCTTT
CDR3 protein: CASGSQGITEAFF

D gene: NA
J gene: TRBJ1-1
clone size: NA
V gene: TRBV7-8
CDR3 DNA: TGTGCCAGCAGCCGCGACAGGAACACTGAAGCTTTCTTT
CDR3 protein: CASSRDRNTEAFF

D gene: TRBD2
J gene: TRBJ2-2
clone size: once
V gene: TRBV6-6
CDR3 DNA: TGTGCCAGCAGTTACTCGAAACTAGCGGCCGGGGAGCTGTTTTTT
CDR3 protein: CASSYSKLAAGELFF

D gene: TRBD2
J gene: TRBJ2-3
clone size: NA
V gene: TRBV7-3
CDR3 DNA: TGTGCCAGCAGCCCTAGCGGGACAGATACGCAGTATTTT
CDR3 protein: CASSPSGTDTQYF

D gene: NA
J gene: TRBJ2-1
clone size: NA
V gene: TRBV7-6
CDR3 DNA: TGTGCCAGCAGCTCCCCAGGGGGGCGGTTACCCAGCTCCTACAATGAGCAGTTCTTC
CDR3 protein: CASSSPGGRLPSSYNEQFF

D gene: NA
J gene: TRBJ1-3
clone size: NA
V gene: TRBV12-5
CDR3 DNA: TGTGCTAGTGGTGCCCCGGGAAGACCTATCTCGGGCTATCCTGGAAACACCATATATTTT
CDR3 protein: CASGAPGRPISGYPGNTIYF

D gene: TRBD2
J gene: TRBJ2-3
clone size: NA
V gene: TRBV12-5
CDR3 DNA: TGTGCTAGTAGTGGGTCTAGCGGGGCCACAGATACGCAGTATTTT
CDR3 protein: CASSGSSGATDTQYF

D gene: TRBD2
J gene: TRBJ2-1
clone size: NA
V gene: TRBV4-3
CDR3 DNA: TGCGCCAGCAGCCTCGGGACTAGCGGGGACTACAATGAGCAGTTCTTC
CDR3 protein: CASSLGTSGDYNEQFF

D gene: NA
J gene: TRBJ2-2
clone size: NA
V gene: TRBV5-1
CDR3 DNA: TGCGCCAGCAGCTCCGGGACAATCAGCACCGGGGAGCTGTTTTTT
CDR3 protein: CASSSGTISTGELFF

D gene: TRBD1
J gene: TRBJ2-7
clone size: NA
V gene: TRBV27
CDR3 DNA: TGTGCCAGCAGTTTAAGCGGGACAGGGCCCTACGAGCAGTACTTC
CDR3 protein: CASSLSGTGPYEQYF

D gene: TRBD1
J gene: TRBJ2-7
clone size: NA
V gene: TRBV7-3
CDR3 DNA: TGTGCCAGCAGCTTCGACAGGGCTGGCGAGCAGTACTTC
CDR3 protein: CASSFDRAGEQYF

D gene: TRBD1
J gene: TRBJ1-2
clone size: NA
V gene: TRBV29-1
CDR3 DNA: TGCAGCGTTCCACCCGGCAGGGGGAATGGCTACACCTTC
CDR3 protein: CSVPPGRGNGYTF

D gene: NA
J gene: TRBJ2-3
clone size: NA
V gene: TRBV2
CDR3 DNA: TGTGCCAGCAGTGAAGTGGCTAGAGCACCGGGGATCACAGATACGCAGTATTTT
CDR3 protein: CASSEVARAPGITDTQYF

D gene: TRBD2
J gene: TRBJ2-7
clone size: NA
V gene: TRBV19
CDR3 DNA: TGTGCCAGTAGTATTACTAGCGGGAGTTGGTACGAGCAGTACTTC
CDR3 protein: CASSITSGSWYEQYF

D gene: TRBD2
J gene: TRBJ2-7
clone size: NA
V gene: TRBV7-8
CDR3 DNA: TGTGCCAGCAGCTTAGATGGGACTATGTACGAGCAGTACTTC
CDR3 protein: CASSLDGTMYEQYF

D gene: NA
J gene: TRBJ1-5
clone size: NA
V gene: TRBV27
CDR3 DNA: TGTGCCAGCAGTGAGGATCCCTATAGCAATCAGCCCCAGCATTTT
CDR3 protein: CASSEDPYSNQPQHF

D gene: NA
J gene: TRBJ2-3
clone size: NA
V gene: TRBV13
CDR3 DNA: TGTGCCAGCGGAGGGGATGGGACGCAGTATTTT
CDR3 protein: CASGGDGTQYF

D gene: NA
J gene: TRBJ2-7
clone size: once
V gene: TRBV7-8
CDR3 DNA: TGTGCCAGCAGCTTAGAGGGGGGGGCAACGGCGTCTCACGAGCAGTACTTC
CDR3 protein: CASSLEGGATASHEQYF

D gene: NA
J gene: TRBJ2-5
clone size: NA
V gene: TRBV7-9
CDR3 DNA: TGTGCCAGCAGCCGGGACTTAGGGGAGACCCAGTACTTC
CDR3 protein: CASSRDLGETQYF

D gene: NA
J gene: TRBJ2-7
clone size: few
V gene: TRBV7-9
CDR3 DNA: TGTGCCAGCAGCCTGCCAGGGGAGCCCTACGAGCAGTACTTC
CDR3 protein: CASSLPGEPYEQYF

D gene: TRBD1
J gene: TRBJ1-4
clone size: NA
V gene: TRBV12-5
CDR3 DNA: TGTGCTAGTGGCCGAGGGACAGGGGGCTTTGGAAAACTGTTTTTT
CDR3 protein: CASGRGTGGFGKLFF

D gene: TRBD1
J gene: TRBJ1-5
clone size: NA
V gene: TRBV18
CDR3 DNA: TGTGCCAGCTCACTGACAGGGACCAGCAATCAGCCCCAGCATTTT
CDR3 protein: CASSLTGTSNQPQHF

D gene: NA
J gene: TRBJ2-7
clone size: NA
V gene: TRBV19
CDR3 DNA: TGTGCCAGTAGTGCTGGGGCAGGGGAAGCCTACGAGCAGTACTTC
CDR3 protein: CASSAGAGEAYEQYF

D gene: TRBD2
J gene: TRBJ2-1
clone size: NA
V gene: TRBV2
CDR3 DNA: TGTGCCAGCAGTGAATATCGGAGTAGCGGGAGTTACAATGAGCAGTTCTTC
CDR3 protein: CASSEYRSSGSYNEQFF

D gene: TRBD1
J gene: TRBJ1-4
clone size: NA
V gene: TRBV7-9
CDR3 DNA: TGTGCCAGCAGCTCGCCCCAGGGGGTTAATGAAAAACTGTTTTTT
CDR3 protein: CASSSPQGVNEKLFF

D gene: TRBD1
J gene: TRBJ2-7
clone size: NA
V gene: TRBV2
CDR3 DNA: TGTGCCAGCAGTCGTGGACAGGGAGAGCTCTACGAGCAGTACTTC
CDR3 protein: CASSRGQGELYEQYF

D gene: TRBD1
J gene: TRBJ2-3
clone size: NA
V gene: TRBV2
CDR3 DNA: TGTGCCACCCGGGGACAGGGTTTAAGCACAGATACGCAGTATTTT
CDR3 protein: CATRGQGLSTDTQYF

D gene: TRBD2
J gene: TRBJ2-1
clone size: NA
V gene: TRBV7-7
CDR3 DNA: TGTGCCAGCAGCTTAAACGCGGGGGATCACAATGAGCAGTTCTTC
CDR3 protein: CASSLNAGDHNEQFF

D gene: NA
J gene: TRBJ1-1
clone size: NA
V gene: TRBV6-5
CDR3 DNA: TGTGCCAGCCAAATGACAGGGAACACTGAAGCTTTCTTT
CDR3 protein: CASQMTGNTEAFF

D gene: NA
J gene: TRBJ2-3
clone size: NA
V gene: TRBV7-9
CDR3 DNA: TGTGCCAGCAGCTTATGGCGGGGTGCCACAGATACGCAGTATTTT
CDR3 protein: CASSLWRGATDTQYF

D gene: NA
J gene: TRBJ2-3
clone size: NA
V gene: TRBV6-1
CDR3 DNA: TGTGCCAGCAGTGTTCAAGGGGACACAGATACGCAGTATTTT
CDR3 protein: CASSVQGDTDTQYF

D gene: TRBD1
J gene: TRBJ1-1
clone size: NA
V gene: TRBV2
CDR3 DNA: TGTGCCAGCCTCCGGGACAGGGGGACGGAACGGAACACTGAAGCTTTCTTT
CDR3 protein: CASLRDRGTERNTEAFF

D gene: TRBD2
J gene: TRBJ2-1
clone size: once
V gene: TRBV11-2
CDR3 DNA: TGTGCCAGCAGCCCGTTAACTCCGACTAGCGGGAGCTCCTACAATGAGCAGTTCTTC
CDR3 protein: CASSPLTPTSGSSYNEQFF

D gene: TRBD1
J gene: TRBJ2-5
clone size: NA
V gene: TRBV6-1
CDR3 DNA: TGTGCCAGCAGTGAGACAGGGCTTAGGGAGACCCAGTACTTC
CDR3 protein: CASSETGLRETQYF

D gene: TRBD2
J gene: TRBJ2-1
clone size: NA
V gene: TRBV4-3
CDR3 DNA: TGCGCCAGCAGCCCCCGGCTAGCGGGATCCTACAATGAGCAGTTCTTC
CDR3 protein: CASSPRLAGSYNEQFF

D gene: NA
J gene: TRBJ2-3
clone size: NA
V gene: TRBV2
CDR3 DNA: TGTGCCAGCAGTGAAGCCGGGGGGCGGAGCACAGATACGCAGTATTTT
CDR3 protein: CASSEAGGRSTDTQYF

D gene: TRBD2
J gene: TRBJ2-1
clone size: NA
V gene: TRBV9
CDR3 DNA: TGTGCCAGCAGCGTAGAACTAGCGGGGGGCCGGGGAGATGAGCAGTTCTTC
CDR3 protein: CASSVELAGGRGDEQFF

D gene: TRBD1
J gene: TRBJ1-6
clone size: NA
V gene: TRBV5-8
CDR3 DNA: TGTGCCAGCACCCCGACAGGGTCGGAAAATAATTCACCCCTCCACTTT
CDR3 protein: CASTPTGSENNSPLHF

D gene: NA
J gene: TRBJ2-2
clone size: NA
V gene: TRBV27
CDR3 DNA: TGTGCCAGCAGTTTGAGGTTTCCCGTGAACACCGGGGAGCTGTTTTTT
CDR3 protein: CASSLRFPVNTGELFF

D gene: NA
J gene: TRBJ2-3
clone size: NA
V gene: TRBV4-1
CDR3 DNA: TGCGCCAGCAGCCCAGTCGAGAGGGCGGACACAGATACGCAGTATTTT
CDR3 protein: CASSPVERADTDTQYF

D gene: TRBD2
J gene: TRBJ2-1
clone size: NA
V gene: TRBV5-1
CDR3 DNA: TGCGCCAGCAGCCCCACGGCGGGAGGGTTCGGTGAGCAGTTCTTC
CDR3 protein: CASSPTAGGFGEQFF

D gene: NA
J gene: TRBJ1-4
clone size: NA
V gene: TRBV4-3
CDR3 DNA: TGCGCCAGCAGCCTAAGGCGGGGAGAAAAACTGTTTTTT
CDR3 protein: CASSLRRGEKLFF

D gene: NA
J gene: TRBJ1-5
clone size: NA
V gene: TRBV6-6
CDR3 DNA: TGTGCCAGCATAGACGGGAGGATTAGCAATCAGCCCCAGCATTTT
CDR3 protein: CASIDGRISNQPQHF

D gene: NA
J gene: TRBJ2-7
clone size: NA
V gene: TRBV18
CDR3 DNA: TGTGCCAGCTCGAGGGGAGGGGGCGAGCAGTACTTC
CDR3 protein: CASSRGGGEQYF

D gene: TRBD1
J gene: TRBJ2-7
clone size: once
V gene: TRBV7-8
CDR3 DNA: TGTGCCAGCAGCTCATGGACAGGGAGCGACGAGCAGTACTTC
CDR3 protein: CASSSWTGSDEQYF

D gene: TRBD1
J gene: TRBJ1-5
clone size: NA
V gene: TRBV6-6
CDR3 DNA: TGTGCCAGCAGGCACGACAGGGCGGAAAGTCAGCCCCAGCATTTT
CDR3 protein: CASRHDRAESQPQHF

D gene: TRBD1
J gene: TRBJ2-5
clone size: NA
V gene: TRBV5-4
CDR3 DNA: TGTGCCAGCAGCTTGGAGAGACAGGGTCAGACCCAGTACTTC
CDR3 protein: CASSLERQGQTQYF

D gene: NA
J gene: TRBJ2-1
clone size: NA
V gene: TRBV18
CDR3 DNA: TGTGCCAGCTCACGGGGCTGGGGGCTAGCAAATGAGCAGTTCTTC
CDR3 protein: CASSRGWGLANEQFF

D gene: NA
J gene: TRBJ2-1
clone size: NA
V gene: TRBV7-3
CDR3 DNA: TGTGCCAGCAGCTTCCTCGGTAGGGGTAGCGGCTACAATGAGCAGTTCTTC
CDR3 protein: CASSFLGRGSGYNEQFF

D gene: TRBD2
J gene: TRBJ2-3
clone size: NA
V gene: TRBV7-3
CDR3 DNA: TGTGCCAGCAGCTTAGCGGCTAGCGGGGGGTATGCAGATACGCAGTATTTT
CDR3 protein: CASSLAASGGYADTQYF

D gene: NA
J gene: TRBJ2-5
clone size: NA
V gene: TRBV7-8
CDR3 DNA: TGTGCCAGCAGCTCGGAGAGGGTTGCGGGGCAAAAGACCCAGTACTTC
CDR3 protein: CASSSERVAGQKTQYF

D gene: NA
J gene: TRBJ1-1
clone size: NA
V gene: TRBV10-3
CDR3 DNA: TGTGCCATCAGTGGATCGACCCAGGTGAACACTGAAGCTTTCTTT
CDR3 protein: CAISGSTQVNTEAFF

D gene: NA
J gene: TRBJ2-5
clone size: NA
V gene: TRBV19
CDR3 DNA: TGTGCCAGTAGTATGAACAACCAAGAGACCCAGTACTTC
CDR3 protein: CASSMNNQETQYF

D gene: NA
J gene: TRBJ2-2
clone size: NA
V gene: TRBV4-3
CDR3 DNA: TGCGCCAGCAGCCAGTTATCAGGGTCCGGGGAGCTGTTTTTT
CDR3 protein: CASSQLSGSGELFF

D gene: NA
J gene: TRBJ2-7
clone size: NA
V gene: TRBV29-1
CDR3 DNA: TGCAGCGTTGTTTTGGCATACGAGCAGTACTTC
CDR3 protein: CSVVLAYEQYF

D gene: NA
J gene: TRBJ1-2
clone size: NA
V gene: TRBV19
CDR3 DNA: TGTGCCAGTACTGCAGGGTGGAACACCTTC
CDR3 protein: CASTAGWNTF

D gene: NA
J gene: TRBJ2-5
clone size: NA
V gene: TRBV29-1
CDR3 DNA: TGCAGCGTTCCCCTAGAAATCCAAGAGACCCAGTACTTC
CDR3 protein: CSVPLEIQETQYF

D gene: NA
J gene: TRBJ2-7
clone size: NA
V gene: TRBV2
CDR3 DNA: TGTGCCAGACGCCGCGGGGCTAACTCCTACGAGCAGTACTTC
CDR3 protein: CARRRGANSYEQYF